This T cell receptor beta chain emerged from a study of radiation and T cells in renal cell carcinoma. Sequenced by immunoSEQ multiplex PCR; TCRdb stores in-frame clones only, minus some. Of some 76,000 clones in the sample, more than 75% were seen once. CDR3 length: 14 residues. CDR1 is SGHVS and CDR2 is FNYEAQ in the germline V gene. V lost 1 base, J lost 0 bases, and 4 bases lay in between. Whole-study results and caveats: Without pretreatment biopsies, baseline tumor clonotype presence was undetermined.

Time point specified: blood 2 weeks post-SBRT. Stated treatment: 15 Gy SBRT to primary tumor, nephrectomy 4 weeks later. The tumor was a clear cell renal cell carcinoma. For this clone: Its cognate antigen is unknown.

The sample consisted of blood, taken from a patient whose treatment included radiotherapy and nephrectomy. This TCR was sampled from a man aged 55 to 70 with renal cell carcinoma. This chain links TRBV7-6 with TRBJ2-1; D gene uncertain. CDR3 loop: CASSLVGSYNEQFF. The CDR3 nucleotides are TGTGCCAGCAGCTTAGTGGGCTCCTACAATGAGCAGTTCTTC.